The rows below give T cell receptor beta chains drawn from one sample of a study of cytomegalovirus exposure and HLA in healthy donors. Here immunoSEQ multiplex PCR was the method, and the copy in TCRdb shows in-frame clones only, minus some. The data hold some 170,000 clones, with roughly a tenth observed a single time. The sequenced sample consisted of PBMCs. The receptors derive from a woman under 40 in good health and CMV-seropositive. CDR3s include the opening cysteine and the closing phenylalanine or tryptophan. A D gene is named only where the DNA matches it firmly. Clone size, where shown, is once, few, many, or a class for clones that have expanded.

clone_size: -; j_call: TRBJ2-3; d_call: -; v_call: TRBV4-1; cdr3_nt: TGCGCCAGCAGCCAATCCGGACTGAACACAGATACGCAGTATTTT; cdr3_aa: CASSQSGLNTDTQYF
clone_size: -; j_call: TRBJ2-1; d_call: TRBD2; v_call: TRBV9; cdr3_nt: TGTGCCAGCAGCGTTAGCGGGGGCCCCTACAATGAGCAGTTCTTC; cdr3_aa: CASSVSGGPYNEQFF
clone_size: -; j_call: TRBJ2-5; d_call: TRBD2; v_call: TRBV7-9; cdr3_nt: TGTGCCAGCAGCAGCGGCAGGCTAGCGGACAAAGAGACCCAGTACTTC; cdr3_aa: CASSSGRLADKETQYF
clone_size: few; j_call: TRBJ2-5; d_call: TRBD2; v_call: TRBV30; cdr3_nt: TGTGCCTGGGTTGGGCCTGTGGGGGGCGGGAGGGCCAGGGAGACCCAGTACTTC; cdr3_aa: CAWVGPVGGGRARETQYF
clone_size: -; j_call: TRBJ2-7; d_call: TRBD1; v_call: TRBV6-5; cdr3_nt: TGTGCCAGCAGATCCGCCGGGACAGGGAACTACGAGCAGTACTTC; cdr3_aa: CASRSAGTGNYEQYF
clone_size: few; j_call: TRBJ1-1; d_call: -; v_call: TRBV5-1; cdr3_nt: TGCGCCAGCAGCTTCGGGGTTACAGGGTCAAACACTGAAGCTTTCTTT; cdr3_aa: CASSFGVTGSNTEAFF
clone_size: few; j_call: TRBJ2-3; d_call: -; v_call: TRBV4-1; cdr3_nt: TGCGCCAGCAGCCAAGGGGTTGCCCACCTAGACACAGATACGCAGTATTTT; cdr3_aa: CASSQGVAHLDTDTQYF
clone_size: few; j_call: TRBJ1-1; d_call: -; v_call: TRBV5-1; cdr3_nt: TGCGCCAGCAGCTTACAGGCCATGAACACTGAAGCTTTCTTT; cdr3_aa: CASSLQAMNTEAFF
clone_size: few; j_call: TRBJ1-3; d_call: TRBD1; v_call: TRBV18; cdr3_nt: TGTGCCAGCTCAGAACAGGGGAACACCATATATTTT; cdr3_aa: CASSEQGNTIYF
clone_size: few; j_call: TRBJ2-2; d_call: TRBD1; v_call: TRBV27; cdr3_nt: TGTGCCAGCACCCCCCTGGACAGGGTGAACACCGGGGAGCTGTTTTTT; cdr3_aa: CASTPLDRVNTGELFF
clone_size: few; j_call: TRBJ1-3; d_call: -; v_call: TRBV30; cdr3_nt: TGTGCCCTGCAGGGTTTCTCTGGAAACACCATATATTTT; cdr3_aa: CALQGFSGNTIYF
clone_size: -; j_call: TRBJ2-1; d_call: -; v_call: TRBV29-1; cdr3_nt: TGCAGCGTTGAAGAATACTATGAGCAGTTCTTC; cdr3_aa: CSVEEYYEQFF
clone_size: -; j_call: TRBJ2-7; d_call: -; v_call: TRBV29-1; cdr3_nt: TGCAGCGCGGGTGAGGGGGACTCCTACGAGCAGTACTTC; cdr3_aa: CSAGEGDSYEQYF
clone_size: -; j_call: TRBJ2-3; d_call: TRBD2; v_call: TRBV5-5; cdr3_nt: TGTGCCAGCAGCGCAAGGACTAGCGGGAGCACAGATACGCAGTATTTT; cdr3_aa: CASSARTSGSTDTQYF
clone_size: few; j_call: TRBJ1-2; d_call: -; v_call: TRBV6-5; cdr3_nt: TGTGCCAGCAAAGAGACGGAGGCGAACTATGGCTACACCTTC; cdr3_aa: CASKETEANYGYTF
clone_size: -; j_call: TRBJ2-2; d_call: -; v_call: TRBV11-3; cdr3_nt: TGTGCCAGCAGTTCGACACCGAACACCGGGGAGCTGTTTTTT; cdr3_aa: CASSSTPNTGELFF
clone_size: -; j_call: TRBJ2-7; d_call: TRBD2; v_call: TRBV5-1; cdr3_nt: TGCGCCAGCAGCTTGGCGAGCGGGAGCACTCCCTACGAGCAGTACTTC; cdr3_aa: CASSLASGSTPYEQYF
clone_size: -; j_call: TRBJ2-1; d_call: TRBD1; v_call: TRBV27; cdr3_nt: TGTGCCAGCAGTTTCAGACAGGGGACCCCCTACAATGAGCAGTTCTTC; cdr3_aa: CASSFRQGTPYNEQFF
clone_size: few; j_call: TRBJ1-5; d_call: TRBD1; v_call: TRBV2; cdr3_nt: TGTGCCAGCAGTGGCGGACAGGGGCGGATTCAGCCCCAGCATTTT; cdr3_aa: CASSGGQGRIQPQHF
clone_size: -; j_call: TRBJ1-1; d_call: TRBD1; v_call: TRBV30; cdr3_nt: TGTGCCTGGAGTGTACGACAGGGACTGGCCGCTTTCTTT; cdr3_aa: CAWSVRQGLAAFF
clone_size: few; j_call: TRBJ2-7; d_call: TRBD2; v_call: TRBV2; cdr3_nt: TGTGCCAGCAGTGAACAGGGTTTAACCAGCGGGAGCCCACCCTACGAGCAGTACTTC; cdr3_aa: CASSEQGLTSGSPPYEQYF
clone_size: -; j_call: TRBJ2-7; d_call: -; v_call: TRBV27; cdr3_nt: TGTGCCAGCAGTTTATCGTTTGGCGTTCGGGTCTACGAGCAGTACTTC; cdr3_aa: CASSLSFGVRVYEQYF
clone_size: few; j_call: TRBJ2-7; d_call: -; v_call: TRBV5-6; cdr3_nt: TGTGCCAGCAACCCGCCGGGACTGGCCTCCTACGAGCAGTACTTC; cdr3_aa: CASNPPGLASYEQYF
clone_size: -; j_call: TRBJ2-1; d_call: TRBD2; v_call: TRBV4-2; cdr3_nt: TGTGCCAGCAGCCAAGTTGGTTCCCTAGCGGATTCCTACAATGAGCAGTTCTTC; cdr3_aa: CASSQVGSLADSYNEQFF
clone_size: few; j_call: TRBJ2-1; d_call: -; v_call: TRBV6-5; cdr3_nt: TGTGCCAGCAGTAGAGCAGGGTGGGATGAGCAGTTCTTC; cdr3_aa: CASSRAGWDEQFF
clone_size: -; j_call: TRBJ2-7; d_call: -; v_call: TRBV7-9; cdr3_nt: TGTGCCAGCAGCCTGGAGGGGGGGGCTTTGAACGAGCAGTACTTC; cdr3_aa: CASSLEGGALNEQYF
clone_size: few; j_call: TRBJ2-7; d_call: -; v_call: TRBV7-9; cdr3_nt: TGTGCCAGCAGCTTGGGGGGGCCTAACTCCTACGAGCAGTACTTC; cdr3_aa: CASSLGGPNSYEQYF
clone_size: few; j_call: TRBJ2-2; d_call: -; v_call: TRBV9; cdr3_nt: TGTGCCAGCAGCGTAGCGGTACAGACGAACACCGGGGAGCTGTTTTTT; cdr3_aa: CASSVAVQTNTGELFF
clone_size: -; j_call: TRBJ1-1; d_call: -; v_call: TRBV5-6; cdr3_nt: TGTGCCAGCAGCTTGGACCAGTATCACACTGAAGCTTTCTTT; cdr3_aa: CASSLDQYHTEAFF